The 5 T cell receptor beta chains reported below all come from one sample, sequenced in a study of Ad26.COV2.S vaccination and SARS-CoV-2 variants. Generated by immunoSEQ multiplex PCR, the TCRdb table keeps only in-frame clones and is missing some. The sample lists roughly 500,000 clones, around 88% seen once, with roughly 12% in the top ten. As for treatment: roughly 20 received Ad26.COV2.S at low or high dose, single or two shots; several received placebo; per-sample allocation not given. The study sampled participants on day 63 after the first vaccine or placebo injection. The sample in question was peripheral blood, obtained in a trial of Ad26.COV2.S vaccine versus placebo. These receptors originate from a person aged 18 to 59 who received the Ad26.COV2.S COVID-19 vaccine or a placebo.

The chain uses TRBV5-1 and TRBJ1-3; perhaps TRBD1 as D (5 bases). Trimming shortened V by 0 bases and J by 4 bases, and 14 bases separated the two germline ends. Germline CDR1 is SGHRS and CDR2 is YFSETQ. This CDR3 comprises 16 residues. The CDR3 is CASSLGASGTGNTIYF. The CDR3, as DNA: TGCGCCAGCAGCTTGGGGGCCTCCGGGACGGGAAACACCATATATTTT.

CDR3 sequence: CAWSPGLFDNQPQHF. CDR3 DNA sequence: TGTGCCTGGAGCCCGGGCCTCTTTGACAATCAGCCCCAGCATTTT. The rearrangement uses TRBV30 and TRBJ1-5; D is uncertain. The germline V gene encodes CDR1 GTSNPN and CDR2 SVGIG (reference sequence). Trimming removed 3 bases from V and 3 bases from J, with 15 bases in between. The CDR3 has 15 amino acids. Using reference TRBV30 and TRBJ1-5 for the parts outside the CDR3, the full variable domain is SQTIHQWPATLVQPVGSPLSLECTVEGTSNPNLYWYRQAAGRGLQLLFYSVGIGQISSEVPQNLSASRPQDRQFILSSKKLLLSDSGFYLCAWSPGLFDNQPQHFGDGTRLSIL.

This clone was detected only once. The genes are TRBV11-2 and TRBJ1-4; D uncertain. The germline CDR1 and CDR2 sequences are SGHAT and FQNNGV. The CDR3 consists of 15 residues. V lost 5 bases and J lost 8, with 18 bases in between. Here the CDR3 reads CASSPLAGAREKLFF. The CDR3, as DNA: TGTGCCAGCAGCCCCTTGGCGGGCGCTCGGGAAAAACTGTTTTTT.

A single count supports this clone. This chain joins TRBV7-2 and TRBJ1-4; weak D call: TRBD1 (6 bases). With 6 bases removed from V and 7 bases from J, the gap between germline ends came to 15 bases. Germline V gene sequence: CDR1 SGHTA, CDR2 FQGNSA. CDR3 size: 14 residues. The CDR3 coding sequence is TGTGCCAGCAGTCCTGGGGGCGCGAGTGAAAAACTGTTTTTT. Its translation: CASSPGGASEKLFF.

V usage is TRBV30 and J usage is TRBJ1-6; D is ambiguous. V lost 2 bases and J lost 7, with 6 bases in between. From germline, CDR1 is GTSNPN and CDR2 SVGIG (reference sequence). The CDR3 is 12 residues long. The CDR3 is CAWSYGNSPLHF. The DNA of the CDR3 is TGTGCCTGGAGTTATGGAAATTCACCCCTCCACTTT.